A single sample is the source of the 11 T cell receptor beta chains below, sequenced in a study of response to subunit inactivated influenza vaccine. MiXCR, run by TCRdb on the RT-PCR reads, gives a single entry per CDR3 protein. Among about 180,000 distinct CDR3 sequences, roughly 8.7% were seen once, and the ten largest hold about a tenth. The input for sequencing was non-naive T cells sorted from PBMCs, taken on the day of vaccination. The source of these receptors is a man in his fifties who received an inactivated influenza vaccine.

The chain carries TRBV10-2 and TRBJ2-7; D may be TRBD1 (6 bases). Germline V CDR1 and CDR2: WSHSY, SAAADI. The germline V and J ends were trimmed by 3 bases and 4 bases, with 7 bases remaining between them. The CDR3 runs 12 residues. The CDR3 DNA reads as TGCGCCAGCAGTGATAGGGGGTACGAGCAGTACTTC. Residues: CASSDRGYEQYF.

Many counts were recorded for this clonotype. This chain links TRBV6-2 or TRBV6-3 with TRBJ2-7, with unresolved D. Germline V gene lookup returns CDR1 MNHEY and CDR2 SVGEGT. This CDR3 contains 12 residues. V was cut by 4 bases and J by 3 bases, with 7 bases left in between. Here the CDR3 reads CASSFSNYEQYF. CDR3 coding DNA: TGTGCCAGCAGTTTTAGCAACTACGAGCAGTACTTC.

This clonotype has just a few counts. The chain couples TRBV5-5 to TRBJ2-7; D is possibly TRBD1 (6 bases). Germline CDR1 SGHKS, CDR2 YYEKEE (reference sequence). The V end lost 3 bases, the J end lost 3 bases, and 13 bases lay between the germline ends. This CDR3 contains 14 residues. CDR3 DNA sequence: TGTGCCAGCAGCTCCGGACAGCTTATCTACGAGCAGTACTTC. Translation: CASSSGQLIYEQYF.

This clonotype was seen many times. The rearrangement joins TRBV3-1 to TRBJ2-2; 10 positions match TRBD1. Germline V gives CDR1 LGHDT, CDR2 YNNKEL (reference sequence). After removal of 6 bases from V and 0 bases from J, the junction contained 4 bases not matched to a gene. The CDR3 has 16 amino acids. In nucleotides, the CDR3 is TGTGCCAGCAGGGAGACAGGGGGCACGAACACCGGGGAGCTGTTTTTT. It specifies CASRETGGTNTGELFF.

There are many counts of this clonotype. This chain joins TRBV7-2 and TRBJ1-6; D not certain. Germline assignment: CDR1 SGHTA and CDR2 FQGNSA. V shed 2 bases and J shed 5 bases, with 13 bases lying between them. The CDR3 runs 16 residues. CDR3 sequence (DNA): TGTGCCAGCAGCTTAAGAGGACGGGTCAATAATTCACCCCTCCACTTT. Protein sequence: CASSLRGRVNNSPLHF.

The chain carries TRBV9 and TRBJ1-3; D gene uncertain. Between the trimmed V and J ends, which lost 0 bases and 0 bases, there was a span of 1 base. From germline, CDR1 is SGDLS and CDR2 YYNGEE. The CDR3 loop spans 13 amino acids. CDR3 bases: TGTGCCAGCAGCGTAGACTCTGGAAACACCATATATTTT. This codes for CASSVDSGNTIYF.

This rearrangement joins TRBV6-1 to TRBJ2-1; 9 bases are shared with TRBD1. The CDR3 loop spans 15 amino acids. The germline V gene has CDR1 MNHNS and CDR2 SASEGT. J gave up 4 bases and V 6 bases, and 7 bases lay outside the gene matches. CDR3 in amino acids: CASRPRQGGYNEQFF. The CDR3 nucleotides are TGTGCCAGCAGACCAAGACAGGGGGGATACAATGAGCAGTTCTTC.

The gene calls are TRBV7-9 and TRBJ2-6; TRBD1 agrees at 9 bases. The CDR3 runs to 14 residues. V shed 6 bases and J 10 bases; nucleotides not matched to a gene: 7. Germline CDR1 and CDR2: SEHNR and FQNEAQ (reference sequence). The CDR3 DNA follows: TGTGCCAGCAGGGCGGGACAGGGAGTTAACGTCCTGACTTTC. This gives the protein CASRAGQGVNVLTF.

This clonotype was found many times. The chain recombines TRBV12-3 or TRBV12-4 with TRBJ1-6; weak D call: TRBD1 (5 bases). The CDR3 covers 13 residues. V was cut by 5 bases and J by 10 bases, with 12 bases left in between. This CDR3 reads CASSGRVGSPLHF. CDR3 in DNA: TGTGCCAGCAGTGGCAGGGTAGGGTCACCCCTCCACTTT.

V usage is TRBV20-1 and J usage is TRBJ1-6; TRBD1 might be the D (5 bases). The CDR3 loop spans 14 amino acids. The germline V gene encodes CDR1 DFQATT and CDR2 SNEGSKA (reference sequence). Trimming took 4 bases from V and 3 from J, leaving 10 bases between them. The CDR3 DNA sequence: TGCAGTGCTATGACAGAGATCTATAATTCACCCCTCCACTTT. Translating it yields CSAMTEIYNSPLHF.

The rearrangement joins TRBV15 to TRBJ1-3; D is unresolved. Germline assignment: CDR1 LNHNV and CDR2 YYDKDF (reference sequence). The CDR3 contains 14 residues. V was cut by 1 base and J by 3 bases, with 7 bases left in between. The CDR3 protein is CATSRAGGGNTIYF. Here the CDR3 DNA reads TGTGCCACCAGCAGAGCGGGCGGTGGAAACACCATATATTTT.